These 26 T cell receptor beta chains were all obtained from the same sample, sequenced in a study of blood T cell repertoires in COVID-19. Profiling relied on immunoSEQ multiplex PCR, and the TCRdb table lists in-frame clones only, not all of them. The table lists fewer than 250,000 clones, about 89% of them singletons. The sample was peripheral blood. The receptor source for this set is a woman aged 55-70 years who had recovered from COVID-19.

The genes are TRBV5-1 and TRBJ2-1, with 8 bases lining up with TRBD2. This CDR3 comprises 15 residues. Trimming took 0 bases from V and 5 from J; bases not matched to a gene: 4. CDR1 is SGHRS, CDR2 YFSETQ, per germline. The CDR3 sequence is CASSLALAGNNEQFF. Here the CDR3 DNA reads TGCGCCAGCAGCTTGGCCCTAGCGGGCAACAATGAGCAGTTCTTC.

This chain joins TRBV9 and TRBJ2-1, with 12 bases lining up with TRBD2. The length of the CDR3 is 16 residues. V shed 0 bases and J 9 bases; nucleotides not matched to a gene: 7. The germline V gene has CDR1 SGDLS and CDR2 YYNGEE. The CDR3, as DNA: TGTGCCAGCAGCGTAGGCCTAGCGGGGGGGCCGGGTGAGCAGTTCTTC. Protein sequence: CASSVGLAGGPGEQFF.

V is TRBV4-3 and J is TRBJ2-2; D might be TRBD1 (6 bases). V was pared by 4 bases and J by 4 bases, with 13 bases between. The germline V gene has CDR1 LGHNA and CDR2 YSLEER. CDR3 length equals 15 residues. The CDR3 nucleotides are TGCGCCAGCAGCCGAACAGGGTTGGGCACCGGGGAGCTGTTTTTT. This sequence encodes CASSRTGLGTGELFF.

The J gene is TRBJ2-7, the V gene TRBV2; tentatively, D is TRBD1 (6 bases). The CDR3 covers 13 residues. The germline V gene has CDR1 SNHLY and CDR2 FYNNEI. Trimming removed 6 bases from V and 3 bases from J, with 12 bases in between. CDR3 protein: CASSSTDSYEQYF. CDR3 sequence (DNA): TGTGCCAGCAGCTCAACGGACAGCTACGAGCAGTACTTC.

The V and J genes are TRBV10-3 and TRBJ2-2; possible D gene TRBD1, 7 bases. Trimming left V 10 bases short and J 0 bases short, with 15 bases between. The CDR3 is 15 amino acids. Germline values: CDR1 ENHRY, CDR2 SYGVKD. The CDR3 here is CATSRDSPNTGELFF. As DNA, the CDR3 is TGTGCCACATCGCGGGACAGCCCGAACACCGGGGAGCTGTTTTTT.

This chain links TRBV6-2 or TRBV6-3 with TRBJ1-5, with 9 nucleotides matching TRBD1. Germline lookup yields CDR1 MNHEY and CDR2 SVGEGT. V lost 5 bases and J lost 2; bases outside the gene matches: 7. This CDR3 has 16 amino acids. The CDR3 DNA reads as TGTGCCAGCAGTAGAACAGGGGGCGCTGGCAATCAGCCCCAGCATTTT. Protein: CASSRTGGAGNQPQHF.

The chain uses TRBV14 and TRBJ1-1, with TRBD1 matching 7 bases. Germline V gene sequence: CDR1 SGHDN, CDR2 FVKESK. The CDR3 has 14 amino acids. Trimming removed 2 bases from V and 8 bases from J; junction bases left unmatched: 8. Here the CDR3 DNA reads TGTGCCAGCAGCCAATTGACAGGGTCCAACGAAGCTTTCTTT. Its translation is CASSQLTGSNEAFF.

The chain couples TRBV23-1 to TRBJ2-1; D may be TRBD1 (6 bases). TRBV23-1 is flagged as an ORF with uncertain function. The CDR3 spans 17 residues. Trimming pared 4 bases from V and 0 bases from J, leaving 16 bases between. The CDR3 protein is CASSRSPGQCSYNEQFF. CDR3 bases: TGCGCCAGCAGTCGATCACCGGGACAATGCTCCTACAATGAGCAGTTCTTC.

The chain links TRBV5-1 to TRBJ2-7; perhaps TRBD2 as D (5 bases). Germline V gives CDR1 SGHRS, CDR2 YFSETQ. Trimming left V 5 bases short and J 7 bases short, with 22 bases between. The CDR3 has 15 amino acids. The CDR3 nucleotides are TGCGCCAGCAGTTACTCCAGTGTACTAGTGAGTGAGCAGTACTTC. Encoded protein: CASSYSSVLVSEQYF.

DNA for the CDR3: TGTGCCAGCAGCCCGGGTATAGCGTTGCCTTATGGCTACACCTTC. Translated: CASSPGIALPYGYTF. The chain recombines TRBV7-9 with TRBJ1-2, with D unresolved. Germline V lookup: CDR1 SEHNR, CDR2 FQNEAQ (reference sequence). This CDR3 region has 15 residues. The V end lost 5 bases, the J end lost 5 bases, and 18 bases lay between the germline ends.

To note about this clone: Other DNA sequences from this sample encode an identical CDR3 as well. The chain carries TRBV5-1 and TRBJ1-1; TRBD1 might be the D (6 bases). Per germline, CDR1 SGHRS and CDR2 YFSETQ. V was trimmed by 0 bases and J by 1 base, leaving 16 bases between them. This CDR3 spans 17 amino acids. The CDR3, as DNA: TGCGCCAGCAGCTTGGCCGAGGGGATAGGGGGGAACACTGAAGCTTTCTTT. Its translation is CASSLAEGIGGNTEAFF.

The chain combines TRBV19 with TRBJ2-7, with D perhaps TRBD2 (5 bases). V shed 4 bases and J shed 4 bases, with 14 bases lying between them. CDR1 is LNHDA, CDR2 SQIVND, per germline (reference sequence). The CDR3 runs to 14 residues. This CDR3 reads CASSTAGGVYEQYF. The CDR3 DNA sequence: TGTGCCAGTAGTACCGCAGGAGGAGTATACGAGCAGTACTTC.

This clone was picked up one time. This chain links TRBV10-3 with TRBJ2-2, with TRBD2 matching 13 bases. The ends lost 6 bases at V and 0 bases at J; junction bases unmatched: 4. CDR1 is ENHRY and CDR2 is SYGVKD in the germline V gene. The CDR3 runs 17 residues. CDR3 in DNA: TGTGCCATCAGGCCTGGACTAGCGGGGGCGAACACCGGGGAGCTGTTTTTT. Its protein is CAIRPGLAGANTGELFF.

The chain employs TRBV5-1 and TRBJ1-6; D may be TRBD1 (6 bases). The CDR3 is 17 amino acids. CDR1 SGHRS and CDR2 YFSETQ come from the germline V gene. The ends were cut back, 4 bases at V and 0 bases at J, with 14 bases in the middle. The CDR3 here is CASSQSRDNSYNSPLHF. The CDR3 DNA follows: TGCGCCAGCAGCCAAAGCCGGGACAACTCCTATAATTCACCCCTCCACTTT.

The chain recombines TRBV11-3 with TRBJ2-1; TRBD1 matches 7 bases. Unmatched junction bases numbered 3, after V lost 0 bases and J lost 4 bases. This CDR3 contains 15 residues. CDR1 is SGHNT, CDR2 YENEEA, per germline. Here the CDR3 reads CASSLDGTDYNEQFF. CDR3 nucleotides: TGTGCCAGCAGCTTAGACGGGACAGATTACAATGAGCAGTTCTTC.

The chain carries TRBV27 and TRBJ1-1, with D maybe TRBD1 (5 bases). This CDR3 comprises 19 residues. Trimming pared 10 bases from V and 1 base from J, leaving 31 bases between. Germline V gives CDR1 MNHEY, CDR2 SMNVEV (reference sequence). CDR3 DNA sequence: TGTGCCACCGCTCCGGGACTTTTATCTGGGACGGACGGGAACACTGAAGCTTTCTTT. Translation: CATAPGLLSGTDGNTEAFF.

The rearrangement joins TRBV28 to TRBJ1-5, with TRBD1 identical over 7 bases. J gave up 2 bases and V 0 bases, and 1 base lay outside the gene matches. The CDR3 runs to 15 residues. The germline CDR1 and CDR2 sequences are MDHEN and SYDVKM. The CDR3 region is CASSLWQGGNQPQHF. For the CDR3, the DNA is TGTGCCAGCAGTTTATGGCAGGGGGGCAATCAGCCCCAGCATTTT.

The chain employs TRBV6-5 and TRBJ1-1; D gene unclear. This CDR3 is 12 amino acids long. V was cut by 10 bases and J by 1 base, with 10 bases left in between. CDR1 and CDR2 from the germline V gene are MNHEY and SVGAGI. CDR3 nucleotides: TGTGCCATACTAGACGGGAACACTGAAGCTTTCTTT. It is translated as CAILDGNTEAFF.

The chain combines TRBV21-1 with TRBJ2-5; the D segment call TRBD2 is taken from the table without a DNA check. TRBV21-1 is noted as a pseudogene. CDR3 length equals 16 residues. The CDR3 DNA sequence: TGTGCCAGCAGGAAACAGGGACTAGGGATACGAGAGACCCAGTACTTC. It encodes CASRKQGLGIRETQYF.

The chain couples TRBV29-1 to TRBJ2-5; TRBD1 is a possible D gene (6 bases). The ends were cut back, 1 base at V and 1 base at J, with 13 bases in the middle. CDR1 is SQVTM, CDR2 ANQGSEA, per germline. The CDR3 runs 15 residues. CDR3 region: CSVEGVEGGQETQYF. The CDR3 region has the DNA TGCAGCGTTGAAGGGGTAGAAGGGGGCCAAGAGACCCAGTACTTC.

The chain recombines TRBV6-5 with TRBJ2-5, with 8 bases aligning to TRBD1. CDR1 MNHEY and CDR2 SVGAGI come from the germline V gene. This CDR3 contains 12 residues. The trim removed 6 bases at V and 12 bases at J, leaving 9 bases unmatched. CDR3 protein: CASRLDSGQEYF. CDR3 nucleotides: TGTGCCAGCAGACTAGACTCGGGACAGGAGTACTTC.

This sequence joins TRBV3-1 (or the pseudogene TRBV3-2) and TRBJ2-1, with TRBD2 identical over 11 bases. The junction had 4 bases not matched to a gene; V was cut back by 1 base and J by 8 bases. The CDR3 runs to 15 residues. CDR1 LGHDT and CDR2 YNNKEL come from the germline V gene (reference sequence). CDR3 residues: CASSQVSGGAYEQFF. In DNA, the CDR3 is TGTGCCAGCAGCCAAGTTAGCGGGGGGGCCTATGAGCAGTTCTTC.

The J gene is TRBJ2-7, the V gene TRBV5-1; TRBD2 might be the D (6 bases). CDR1 is SGHRS and CDR2 is YFSETQ in the germline V gene. Trimming removed 0 bases from V and 4 bases from J, with 14 bases in between. This CDR3 comprises 15 residues. CDR3: CASSLGTVGGYEQYF. The CDR3 DNA reads as TGCGCCAGCAGCTTGGGGACGGTTGGGGGGTACGAGCAGTACTTC. The whole variable domain, remainder taken from reference TRBV5-1 and TRBJ2-7, is KAGVTQTPRYLIKTRGQQVTLSCSPISGHRSVSWYQQTPGQGLQFLFEYFSETQRNKGNFPGRFSGRQFSNSRSEMNVSTLELGDSALYLCASSLGTVGGYEQYFGPGTRLTVT.

The CDR3 sequence is CASSPSGGFTEAFF. The CDR3 bases are TGTGCCAGCAGCCCTTCTGGAGGTTTCACTGAAGCTTTCTTT. The chain links TRBV9 to TRBJ1-1, with D uncertain. V dropped 4 bases and J dropped 4 bases, with 14 bases sitting between them. The germline CDR1 and CDR2 sequences are SGDLS and YYNGEE. This CDR3 is 14 amino acids long.

V and J are TRBV9 and TRBJ1-2, with a tentative D call TRBD1 (5 bases). V was clipped by 3 bases and J by 3 bases, with 15 bases between them. CDR1 and CDR2 (germline): SGDLS, YYNGEE. The CDR3 extends over 15 amino acids. The CDR3 DNA reads TGTGCCAGCAGCGGACGCAGGGATCAGGACTATGGCTACACCTTC. As protein: CASSGRRDQDYGYTF.

J is TRBJ1-5 and V is TRBV18; a weak D match, TRBD1 (5 bases). Trimming pared 4 bases from V and 4 bases from J, leaving 14 bases between. Per germline, CDR1 KGHSH and CDR2 LQKENI. The CDR3 spans 15 residues. In DNA form, the CDR3 reads TGTGCCAGCTCACGAACCGGGGGAACAAATCAGCCCCAGCATTTT. Protein: CASSRTGGTNQPQHF.